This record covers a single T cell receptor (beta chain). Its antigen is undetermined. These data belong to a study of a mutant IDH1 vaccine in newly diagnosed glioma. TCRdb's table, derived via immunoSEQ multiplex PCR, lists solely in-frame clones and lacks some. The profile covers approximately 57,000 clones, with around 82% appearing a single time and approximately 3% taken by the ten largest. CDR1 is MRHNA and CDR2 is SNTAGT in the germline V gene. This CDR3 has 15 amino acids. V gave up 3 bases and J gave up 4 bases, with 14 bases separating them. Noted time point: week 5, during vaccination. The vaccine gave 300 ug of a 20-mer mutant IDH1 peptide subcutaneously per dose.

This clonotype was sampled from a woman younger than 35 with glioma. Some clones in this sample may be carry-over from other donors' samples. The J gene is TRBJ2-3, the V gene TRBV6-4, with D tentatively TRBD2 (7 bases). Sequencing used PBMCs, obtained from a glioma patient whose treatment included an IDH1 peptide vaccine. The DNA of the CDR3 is TGTGCCAGCAGTGAGTTTGGGGGGGCCGCAGATACGCAGTATTTT. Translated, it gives CASSEFGGAADTQYF.